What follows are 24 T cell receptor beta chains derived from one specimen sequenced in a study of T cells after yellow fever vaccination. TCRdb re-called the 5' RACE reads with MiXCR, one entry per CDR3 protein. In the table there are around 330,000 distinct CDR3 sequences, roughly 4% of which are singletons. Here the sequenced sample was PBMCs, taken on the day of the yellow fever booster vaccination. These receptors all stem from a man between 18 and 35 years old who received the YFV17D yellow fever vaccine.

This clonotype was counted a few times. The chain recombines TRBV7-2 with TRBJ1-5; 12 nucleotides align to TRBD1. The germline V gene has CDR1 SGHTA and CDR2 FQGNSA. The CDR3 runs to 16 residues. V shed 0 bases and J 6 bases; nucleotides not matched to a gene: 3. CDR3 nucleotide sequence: TGTGCCAGCAGCTTAGCAGGGACAGGGGGCGTTCAGCCCCAGCATTTT. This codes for CASSLAGTGGVQPQHF.

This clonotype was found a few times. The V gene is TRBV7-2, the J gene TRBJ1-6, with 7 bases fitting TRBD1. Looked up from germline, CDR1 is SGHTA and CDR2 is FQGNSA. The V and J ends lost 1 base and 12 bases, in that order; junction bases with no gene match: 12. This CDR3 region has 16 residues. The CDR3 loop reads CASSLGQGRYAVPLHF. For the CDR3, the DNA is TGTGCCAGCAGCTTAGGACAGGGCCGTTATGCAGTACCCCTCCACTTT. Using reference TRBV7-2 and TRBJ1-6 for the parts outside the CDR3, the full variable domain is GAGVSQSPSNKVTEKGKDVELRCDPISGHTALYWYRQSLGQGLEFLIYFQGNSAPDKSGLPSDRFSAERTGGSVSTLTIQRTQQEDSAVYLCASSLGQGRYAVPLHFGNGTRLTVT.

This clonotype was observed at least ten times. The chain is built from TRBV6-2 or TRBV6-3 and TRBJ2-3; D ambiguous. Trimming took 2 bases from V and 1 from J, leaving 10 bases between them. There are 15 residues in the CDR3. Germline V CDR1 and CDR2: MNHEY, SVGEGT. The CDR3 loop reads CASSYPLAGTDTQYF. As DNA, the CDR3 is TGTGCCAGCAGTTACCCTCTGGCGGGCACAGATACGCAGTATTTT.

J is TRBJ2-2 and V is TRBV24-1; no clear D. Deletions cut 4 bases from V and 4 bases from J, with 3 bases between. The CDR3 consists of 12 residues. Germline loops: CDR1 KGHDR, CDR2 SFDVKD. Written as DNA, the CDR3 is TGTGCCACCAGTGACCCCACCGGGGAGCTGTTTTTT. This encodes CATSDPTGELFF.

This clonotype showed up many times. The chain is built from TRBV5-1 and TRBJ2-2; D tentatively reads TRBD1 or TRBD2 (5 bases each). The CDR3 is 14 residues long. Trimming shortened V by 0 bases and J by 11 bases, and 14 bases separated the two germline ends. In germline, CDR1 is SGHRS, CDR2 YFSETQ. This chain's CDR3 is CASSLARDPRELFF. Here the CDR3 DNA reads TGCGCCAGCAGCTTGGCCCGGGACCCCCGCGAGCTGTTTTTT.

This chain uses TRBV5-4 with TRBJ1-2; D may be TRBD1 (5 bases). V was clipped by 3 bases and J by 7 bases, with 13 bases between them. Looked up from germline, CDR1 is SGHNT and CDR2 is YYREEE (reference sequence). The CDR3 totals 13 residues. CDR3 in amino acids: CASSSPGGSGYTF. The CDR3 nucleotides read TGTGCCAGCAGCTCACCTGGGGGGTCTGGCTACACCTTC.

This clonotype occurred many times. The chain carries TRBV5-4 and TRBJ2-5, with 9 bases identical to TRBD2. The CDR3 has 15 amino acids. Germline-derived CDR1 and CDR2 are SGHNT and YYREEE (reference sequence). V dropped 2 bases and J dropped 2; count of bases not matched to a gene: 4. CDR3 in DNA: TGTGCCAGCAGCTTACCTAGCGGGATTCAAGAGACCCAGTACTTC. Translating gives CASSLPSGIQETQYF.

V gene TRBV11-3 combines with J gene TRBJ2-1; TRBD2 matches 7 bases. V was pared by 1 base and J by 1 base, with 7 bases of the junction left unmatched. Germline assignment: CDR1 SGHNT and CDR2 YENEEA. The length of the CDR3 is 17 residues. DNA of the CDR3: TGTGCCAGCAGCTTAGGTTCCGGGGGGTCGTCCTACAATGAGCAGTTCTTC. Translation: CASSLGSGGSSYNEQFF.

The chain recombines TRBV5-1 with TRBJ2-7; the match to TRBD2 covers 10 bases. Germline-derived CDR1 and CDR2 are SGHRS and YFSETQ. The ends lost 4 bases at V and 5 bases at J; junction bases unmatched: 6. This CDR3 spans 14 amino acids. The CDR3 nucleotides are TGCGCCAGCAGCATGCTGAGCGGGGGGGACGAGCAGTACGTC. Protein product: CASSMLSGGDEQYV.

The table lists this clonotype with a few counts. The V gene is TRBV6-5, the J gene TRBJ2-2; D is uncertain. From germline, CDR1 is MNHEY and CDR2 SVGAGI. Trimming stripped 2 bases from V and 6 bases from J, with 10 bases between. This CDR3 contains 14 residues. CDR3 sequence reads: CASSYTLGSGELFF. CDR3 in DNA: TGTGCCAGCAGTTACACATTGGGCTCCGGGGAGCTGTTTTTT.

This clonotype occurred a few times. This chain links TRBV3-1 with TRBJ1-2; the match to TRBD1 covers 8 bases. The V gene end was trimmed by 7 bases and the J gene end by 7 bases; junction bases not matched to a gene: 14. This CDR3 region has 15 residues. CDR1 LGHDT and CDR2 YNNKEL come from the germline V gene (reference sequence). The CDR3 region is CASTPWAGGTGGYTF. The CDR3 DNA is TGTGCCAGCACCCCATGGGCAGGGGGGACAGGTGGCTACACCTTC. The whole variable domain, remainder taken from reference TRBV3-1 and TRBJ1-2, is DTAVSQTPKYLVTQMGNDKSIKCEQNLGHDTMYWYKQDSKKFLKIMFSYNNKELIINETVPNRFSPKSPDKAHLNLHINSLELGDSAVYFCASTPWAGGTGGYTFGSGTRLTVV.

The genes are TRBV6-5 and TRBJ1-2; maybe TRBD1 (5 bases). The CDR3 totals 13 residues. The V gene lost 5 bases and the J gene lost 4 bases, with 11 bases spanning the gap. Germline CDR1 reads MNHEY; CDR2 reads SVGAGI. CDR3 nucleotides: TGTGCCAGCAGTACAGGCCAAACCTATGGCTACACCTTC. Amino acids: CASSTGQTYGYTF.

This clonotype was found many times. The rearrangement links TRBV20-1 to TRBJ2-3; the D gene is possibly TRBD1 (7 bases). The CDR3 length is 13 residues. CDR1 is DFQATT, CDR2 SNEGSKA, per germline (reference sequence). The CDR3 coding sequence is TGCAGCGCCTCAGGGGGGATAGCAGATACGCAGTATTTT. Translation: CSASGGIADTQYF.

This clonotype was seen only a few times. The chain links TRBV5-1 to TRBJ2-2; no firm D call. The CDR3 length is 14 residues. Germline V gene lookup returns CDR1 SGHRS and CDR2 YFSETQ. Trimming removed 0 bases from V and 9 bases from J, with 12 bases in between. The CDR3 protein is CASSLGTVRRELFF. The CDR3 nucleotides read TGCGCCAGCAGCTTGGGGACGGTCCGCAGGGAGCTGTTTTTT.

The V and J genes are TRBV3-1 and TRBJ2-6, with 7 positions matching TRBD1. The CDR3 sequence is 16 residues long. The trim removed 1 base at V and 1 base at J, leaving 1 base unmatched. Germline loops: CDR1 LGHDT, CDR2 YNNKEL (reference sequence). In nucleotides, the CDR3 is TGTGCCAGCAGCCAAGTACAGGGGTCTGGGGCCAACGTCCTGACTTTC. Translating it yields CASSQVQGSGANVLTF.

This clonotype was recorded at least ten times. The CDR3 coding sequence is TGCGCCAGCAGTCAATCCTCGGCGCACCAAGAGACCCAGTACTTC. Its protein product is CASSQSSAHQETQYF. This rearrangement joins TRBV23-1 to TRBJ2-5, with D hard to call. TRBV23-1 is an ORF, with its function uncertain. This CDR3 contains 15 residues. With 0 bases removed from V and 0 bases from J, the gap between germline ends came to 8 bases.

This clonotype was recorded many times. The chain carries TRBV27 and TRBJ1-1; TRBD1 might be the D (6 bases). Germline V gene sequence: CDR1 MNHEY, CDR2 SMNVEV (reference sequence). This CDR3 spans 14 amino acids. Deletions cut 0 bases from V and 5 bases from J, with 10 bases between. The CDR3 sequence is CASSLSQGRTEAFF. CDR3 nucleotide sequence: TGTGCCAGCAGTTTATCGCAGGGGAGAACTGAAGCTTTCTTT.

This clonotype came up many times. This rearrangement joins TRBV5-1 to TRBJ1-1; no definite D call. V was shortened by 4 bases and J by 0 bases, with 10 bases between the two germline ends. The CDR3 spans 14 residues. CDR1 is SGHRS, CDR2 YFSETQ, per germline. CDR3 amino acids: CASSPLSMNTEAFF. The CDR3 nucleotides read TGCGCCAGCAGCCCGCTGTCTATGAACACTGAAGCTTTCTTT.

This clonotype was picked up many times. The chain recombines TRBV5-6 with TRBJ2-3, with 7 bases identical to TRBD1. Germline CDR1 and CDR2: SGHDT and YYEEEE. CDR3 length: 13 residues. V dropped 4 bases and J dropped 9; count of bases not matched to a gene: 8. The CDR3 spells CASSPGRGLTQYF. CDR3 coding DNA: TGTGCCAGCAGCCCCGGTAGGGGGCTCACGCAGTATTTT.

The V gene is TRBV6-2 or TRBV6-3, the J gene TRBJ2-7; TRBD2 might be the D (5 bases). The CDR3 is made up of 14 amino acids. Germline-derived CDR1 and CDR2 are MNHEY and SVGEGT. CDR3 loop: CANGPGFPSYEQYF. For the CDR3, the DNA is TGTGCTAACGGGCCGGGGTTTCCCTCCTACGAGCAGTACTTC.

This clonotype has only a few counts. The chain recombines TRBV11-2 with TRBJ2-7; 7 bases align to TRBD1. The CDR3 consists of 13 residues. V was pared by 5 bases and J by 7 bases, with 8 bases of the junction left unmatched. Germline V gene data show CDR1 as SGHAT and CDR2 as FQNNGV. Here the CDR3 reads CASSLTGSGEQYV. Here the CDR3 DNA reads TGTGCCAGCAGCCTGACAGGGTCCGGTGAGCAGTACGTC.

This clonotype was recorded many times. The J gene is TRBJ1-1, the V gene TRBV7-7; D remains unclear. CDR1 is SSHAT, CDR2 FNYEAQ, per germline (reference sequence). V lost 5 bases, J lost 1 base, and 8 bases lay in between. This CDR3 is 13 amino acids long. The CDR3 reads CASSRVENTEAFF. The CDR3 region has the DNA TGTGCCAGCAGCCGGGTGGAGAACACTGAAGCTTTCTTT.

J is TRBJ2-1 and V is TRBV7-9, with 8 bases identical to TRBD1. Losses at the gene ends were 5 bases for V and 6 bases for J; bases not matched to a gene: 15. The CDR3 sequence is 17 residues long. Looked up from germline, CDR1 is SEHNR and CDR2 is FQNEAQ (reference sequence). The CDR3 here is CASSPTIDRGGFNEQFF. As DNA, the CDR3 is TGTGCCAGCAGCCCCACCATAGACAGGGGCGGTTTCAATGAGCAGTTCTTC.

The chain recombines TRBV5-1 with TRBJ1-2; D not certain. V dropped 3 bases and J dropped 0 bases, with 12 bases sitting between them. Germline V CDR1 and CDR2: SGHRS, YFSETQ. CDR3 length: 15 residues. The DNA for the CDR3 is TGCGCCAGCAGCTGGAGATCGGAAGCTAACTATGGCTACACCTTC. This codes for CASSWRSEANYGYTF.